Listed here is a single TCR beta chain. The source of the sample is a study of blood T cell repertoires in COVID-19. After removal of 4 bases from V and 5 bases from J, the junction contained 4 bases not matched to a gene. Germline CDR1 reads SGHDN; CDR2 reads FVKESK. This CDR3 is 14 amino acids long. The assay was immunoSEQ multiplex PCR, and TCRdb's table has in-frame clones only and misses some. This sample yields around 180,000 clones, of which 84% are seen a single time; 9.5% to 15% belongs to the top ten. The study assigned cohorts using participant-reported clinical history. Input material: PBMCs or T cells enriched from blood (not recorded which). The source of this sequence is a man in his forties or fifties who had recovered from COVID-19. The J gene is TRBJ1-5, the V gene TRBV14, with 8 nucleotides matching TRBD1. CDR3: CASSPTGVYQPQHF. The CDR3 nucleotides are TGTGCCAGCAGCCCGACAGGGGTCTATCAGCCCCAGCATTTT.